This T cell receptor (beta chain) appears in the sequencing data of a study of T cells after yellow fever vaccination. Remarks on this clonotype: Its antigen is unknown.

5'RACE template switching produced TCR cDNA carrying a universal primer site and UMIs. TCRdb re-called the 5' RACE reads through MiXCR, storing one row per CDR3 protein. The data contain tens of thousands of distinct CDR3 sequences, under 9.5% of them singletons. Notes on the study in general: A weaker but faster secondary response was observed, peaking on day 5 versus 15. Booster sampling recovered most clones from primary vaccination (nearly 98% CD4, roughly 86% CD8). Within FACS-sorted repertoires, abundant clonotypes contaminating from the bulk population could be present.

After removal of 2 bases from V and 0 bases from J, the junction contained 6 bases not matched to a gene. This CDR3 is built from 16 residues. In germline, CDR1 is MNHEY, CDR2 SVGEGT. This chain links TRBV6-2 or TRBV6-3 with TRBJ1-2, with 7 bases aligning to TRBD1. The sequence came from a man aged 18 to 30 who received the YFV17D yellow fever vaccine. This material consisted of CD8+ T cells sorted from PBMCs, taken 10 to 11 days after the first yellow fever vaccination. CDR3 sequence: CASSYPQGRTNYGYTF. The CDR3 DNA follows: TGTGCCAGCAGTTACCCACAGGGGCGGACTAACTATGGCTACACCTTC.